This paragraph covers one T cell receptor (beta chain) sequence. The CDR3 has 14 residues. Germline loops: CDR1 MDHEN, CDR2 SYDVKM. V lost 3 bases and J 0 bases, leaving 6 bases between the germline ends. This sample was included in a study of shared clonotypes between healthy human individuals. An assay was performed, and its level was deep. Using immunoSEQ multiplex PCR, the repertoire was profiled, and TCRdb retains in-frame clones only, with some absent. The table shows about 2.3 million clones, with more than 85% occurring only once. What was sequenced was naive CD4+ T cells from PBMCs. Subset defined: CD45RA+ positively selected. V and J are TRBV28 and TRBJ1-3; D uncertain. The TCR sequence derives from a man aged 18-30 years in good health. Some clones in this sample may be carry-over from other donors' samples. CDR3 region: CASSLASSGNTIYF. Written as DNA, the CDR3 is TGTGCCAGCAGTTTGGCGAGCTCTGGAAACACCATATATTTT.